A single sample gave rise to the 12 T cell receptor beta chains below, sequenced in a study of T cell responses to AZD1222 COVID-19 vaccine. The repertoire was sequenced with immunoSEQ multiplex PCR; TCRdb's copy has only in-frame clones and lacks some. In the table there are tens of thousands of clones, 75% to 90% of which are singletons. Sequenced material: peripheral blood, taken on day 0 of AZD1222 vaccination. The receptors come from an adult in good health.

Only one count was recorded for this clone. The chain joins TRBV7-6 to TRBJ2-2; 9 nucleotides agree with TRBD2. CDR3 length: 17 residues. Germline V gene lookup returns CDR1 SGHVS and CDR2 FNYEAQ. Trimming removed 2 bases from V and 2 bases from J; junction bases left unmatched: 6. In nucleotides, the CDR3 is TGTGCCAGCAGCTTATTTTTGACTAGCGGAAACACCGGGGAGCTGTTTTTT. The encoded protein is CASSLFLTSGNTGELFF. The full variable domain, its missing parts supplied by reference TRBV7-6 and TRBJ2-2, is GAGVSQSPRYKVTKRGQDVALRCDPISGHVSLYWYRQALGQGPEFLTYFNYEAQQDKSGLPNDRFSAERPEGSISTLTIQRTEQRDSAMYRCASSLFLTSGNTGELFFGEGSRLTVL.

The genes are TRBV7-8 and TRBJ2-3; D uncertain. Germline V gives CDR1 SGHVS, CDR2 FQNEAQ. The CDR3 length is 14 residues. The V gene lost 4 bases and the J gene lost 2 bases, with 10 bases spanning the gap. Written as DNA, the CDR3 is TGTGCCAGCAGCTGGGTAAGGCACACAGATACGCAGTATTTT. It encodes CASSWVRHTDTQYF.

The rearrangement uses TRBV4-1 and TRBJ2-2; a weak D match, TRBD1 (6 bases). Germline CDR1 and CDR2: MGHRA and YSYEKL. The CDR3 consists of 13 residues. Trimming removed 3 bases at V and 7 bases at J, with 9 bases between. DNA of the CDR3: TGCGCCAGCAGCCAGTACAGGGACGGGGAGCTGTTTTTT. Amino acids: CASSQYRDGELFF.

This clone was detected only once. The V call is TRBV30, the J call TRBJ1-2; 9 positions match TRBD1. V shed 0 bases, J shed 5 bases, and the junction held 7 bases outside the gene matches. This CDR3 spans 15 amino acids. Germline V gene data show CDR1 as GTSNPN and CDR2 as SVGIG (reference sequence). CDR3 in amino acids: CAWSVWGTGRYGYTF. CDR3 bases: TGTGCCTGGAGTGTATGGGGGACAGGGAGGTATGGCTACACCTTC.

The chain recombines TRBV6-5 with TRBJ1-1; D is uncertain. The V end was cut by 2 bases, the J end by 2 bases, with 6 bases between. There are 13 residues in the CDR3. Germline CDR1 reads MNHEY; CDR2 reads SVGAGI. This CDR3 reads CASSYGSNTEAFF. The CDR3 nucleotides are TGTGCCAGCAGTTACGGAAGCAACACTGAAGCTTTCTTT.

In its sample, this clone was seen a few times. This rearrangement joins TRBV4-1 to TRBJ1-4; D remains unclear. The V gene's germline CDR1 is MGHRA and CDR2 YSYEKL. The V gene lost 0 bases and the J gene lost 5 bases, with 4 bases spanning the gap. The CDR3 sequence is 13 residues long. CDR3 amino acids: CASSQEGNEKLFF. CDR3 nucleotide sequence: TGCGCCAGCAGCCAAGAGGGGAATGAAAAACTGTTTTTT.

The V call is TRBV5-1, the J call TRBJ1-2; D is unresolved. The CDR3 runs 13 residues. V dropped 1 base and J dropped 4 bases, with 8 bases sitting between them. From germline, CDR1 is SGHRS and CDR2 YFSETQ. CDR3 region: CASSLPGPYGYTF. CDR3 DNA sequence: TGCGCCAGCAGCTTGCCCGGACCCTATGGCTACACCTTC.

This sequence joins TRBV3-1 (or the pseudogene TRBV3-2) and TRBJ1-1; 7 bases line up with TRBD1. Trimming cost V 0 bases and J 8 bases; bases outside gene matches: 3. The germline V gene has CDR1 LGHDT and CDR2 YNNKEL (reference sequence). The CDR3 runs to 13 residues. The CDR3, as DNA: TGTGCCAGCAGCCAAGAGGACAGGCGAGAAGCTTTCTTT. This encodes CASSQEDRREAFF.

As for this clone: One junction end disagrees with the germline gene, perhaps due to a read error. This chain connects TRBV19 to TRBJ1-1; D is unclear. The CDR3 is 16 amino acids. The V gene's germline CDR1 is LNHDA and CDR2 SQIVND (reference sequence). CDR3 DNA sequence: TGTGCCAGTAGTAACCGAAGGCAGGTTCAGAACGCTGAAGCTTTCTTT. Its protein product is CASSNRRQVQNAEAFF. Using reference TRBV19 and TRBJ1-1 for the parts outside the CDR3, the full variable domain is DGGITQSPKYLFRKEGQNVTLSCEQNLNHDAMYWYRQDPGQGLRLIYYSQIVNDFQKGDIAEGYSVSREKKESFPLTVTSAQKNPTAFYLCASSNRRQVQNAEAFFGQGTRLTVV.

The chain links TRBV5-5 to TRBJ2-2, with 7 bases aligning to TRBD2. V lost 7 bases to trimming and J lost 1 base; unmatched junction nucleotides: 7. The CDR3 covers 15 residues. Looked up from germline, CDR1 is SGHKS and CDR2 is YYEKEE (reference sequence). The CDR3 DNA reads as TGTGCCAGCCTAGCGGACCCCATGAACACCGGGGAGCTGTTTTTT. Translating it yields CASLADPMNTGELFF. Full variable domain (missing parts from reference TRBV5-5 and TRBJ2-2): DAGVTQSPTHLIKTRGQQVTLRCSPISGHKSVSWYQQVLGQGPQFIFQYYEKEERGRGNFPDRFSARQFPNYSSELNVNALLLGDSALYLCASLADPMNTGELFFGEGSRLTVL.

The rearrangement joins TRBV27 to TRBJ2-7; 7 nucleotides align to TRBD1. After removal of 3 bases from V and 3 bases from J, the junction contained 11 bases not matched to a gene. CDR1 and CDR2 (germline): MNHEY, SMNVEV (reference sequence). The CDR3 is made up of 16 amino acids. The CDR3 loop reads CASSFSRGPLLYEQYF. The CDR3 nucleotides are TGTGCCAGCAGTTTTTCTAGGGGGCCCCTTCTCTACGAGCAGTACTTC.

This chain links TRBV13 with TRBJ2-1, with 8 bases matching TRBD1. This CDR3 has 13 amino acids. CDR1 and CDR2 (germline): PRHDT, FYEKMQ (reference sequence). Trimming cost V 0 bases and J 13 bases; bases outside gene matches: 5. The chain's CDR3 is CASSLGEQGGQFF. The CDR3 region has the DNA TGTGCCAGCAGCTTAGGCGAACAGGGGGGTCAGTTCTTC.